The 21 T cell receptor beta chains given below trace back to one sample, sequenced in a study of blood T cells in healthy people across ages. Together with a sample-barcoded 5' primer, a J-beta primer mix was included in a second PCR lasting about 7 to 11 cycles. One entry per CDR3 protein, called by TCRdb with MiXCR from the 5' RACE reads. The table has more than 700,000 distinct CDR3 sequences, around 45% seen once; the top ten hold roughly 18%. The sequenced sample consisted of blood. These TCRs come from a man aged 80 or over in good health.

V usage is TRBV5-1 and J usage is TRBJ2-3, with 7 positions matching TRBD2. The CDR3 is 17 amino acids. J gave up 2 bases and V 2 bases, and 11 bases lay outside the gene matches. CDR1 is SGHRS, CDR2 YFSETQ, per germline. The CDR3 nucleotides read TGCGCCAGCAGCTTCCGGGAGGCCGGACCTTACACAGATACGCAGTATTTT. It encodes CASSFREAGPYTDTQYF.

Remarks on this clonotype: A much larger clone is a single base away; this may be a read error. J is TRBJ2-1 and V is TRBV27; 10 nucleotides align to TRBD2. Germline CDR1 MNHEY, CDR2 SMNVEV (reference sequence). This CDR3 spans 16 amino acids. V gave up 3 bases and J gave up 7 bases; unmatched junction bases: 9. The CDR3 nucleotides are TGTGCCAGCAGTTTGCGCTCTAGCGGGGGTACAAATGAGCAGTTCTTC. This encodes CASSLRSSGGTNEQFF.

The chain recombines TRBV10-3 with TRBJ2-7; 7 nucleotides agree with TRBD1. Germline V lookup: CDR1 ENHRY, CDR2 SYGVKD. V lost 5 bases and J lost 0; bases outside the gene matches: 7. CDR3 length: 15 amino acids. CDR3 amino acids: CAISSTGILSYEQYF. CDR3 DNA: TGTGCCATCAGTTCGACAGGGATCCTCTCCTACGAGCAGTACTTC.

The chain recombines TRBV28 with TRBJ2-5; D gene unclear. This CDR3 comprises 16 residues. With 7 bases removed from V and 5 bases from J, the gap between germline ends came to 23 bases. Germline V gives CDR1 MDHEN, CDR2 SYDVKM. The DNA of the CDR3 is TGTGCCAGCAATCCTTCCGCCCGGGCCCGACGGGAGACCCAGTACTTC. Translation: CASNPSARARRETQYF.

The chain recombines TRBV4-3 with TRBJ2-3; TRBD2 matches 7 bases. V lost 0 bases, J lost 4 bases, and 16 bases stayed unmatched. Germline V lookup: CDR1 LGHNA, CDR2 YSLEER. The CDR3 has 19 residues. CDR3 nucleotides: TGCGCCAGCAGCCAAGATGTTAGGTCGGGCGGGGGTAGCGCAGATACGCAGTATTTT. Translated, it gives CASSQDVRSGGGSADTQYF.

The chain has TRBV5-1 and TRBJ1-2; maybe TRBD1 (5 bases). Trimming cost V 0 bases and J 8 bases, with 20 bases left between them. CDR3 length equals 16 residues. Germline CDR1 and CDR2: SGHRS and YFSETQ. Here the CDR3 reads CASSLDRPDRARGYTF. The CDR3 DNA is TGCGCCAGCAGCTTGGACAGGCCCGACCGCGCGAGGGGCTACACCTTC.

This clonotype was seen repeatedly, ten times or more. This rearrangement joins TRBV29-1 to TRBJ2-4, with TRBD1 matching 12 bases. Germline values: CDR1 SQVTM, CDR2 ANQGSEA. Germline trimming cut 6 bases from V and 0 bases from J; bases unmatched to any gene: 3. The CDR3 contains 15 residues. CDR3 amino acids: CSVGDRGPAKNIQYF. CDR3 sequence (DNA): TGCAGCGTGGGGGACAGGGGGCCAGCCAAAAACATTCAGTACTTC. Looking up the rest from reference TRBV29-1 and TRBJ2-4 gives the full variable domain: SAVISQKPSRDICQRGTSLTIQCQVDSQVTMMFWYRQQPGQSLTLIATANQGSEATYESGFVIDKFPISRPNLTFSTLTVSNMSPEDSSIYLCSVGDRGPAKNIQYFGAGTRLSVL.

This sequence joins TRBV29-1 and TRBJ2-7; TRBD1 matches 8 bases. The DNA end lines up better with TRBJ2-5; the J call may be wrong. CDR1 and CDR2 (germline): SQVTM, ANQGSEA. This CDR3 contains 13 residues. CDR3 region: CSGIQGVGETQYF. Written as DNA, the CDR3 is TGCAGCGGAATACAGGGGGTTGGAGAGACCCAGTACTTC.

This chain joins TRBV7-2 and TRBJ2-3; no reliable D call. The CDR3 loop spans 15 amino acids. Germline V gene sequence: CDR1 SGHTA, CDR2 FQGNSA. Trimming pared 2 bases from V and 0 bases from J, leaving 9 bases between. CDR3 amino acids: CASSLYRGSTDTQYF. For the CDR3, the DNA is TGTGCCAGCAGCTTATATCGCGGTAGCACAGATACGCAGTATTTT.

V usage is TRBV9 and J usage is TRBJ1-6; no definite D call. CDR3 length: 14 residues. The V and J ends lost 2 bases and 7 bases respectively, with 10 bases between them. CDR1 SGDLS and CDR2 YYNGEE come from the germline V gene. The chain's CDR3 is CASSVGDRNSPLHF. CDR3 DNA: TGTGCCAGCAGCGTTGGAGACCGGAATTCACCCCTCCACTTT.

This chain connects TRBV7-3 to TRBJ2-7; D possibly corresponds to TRBD2 (6 bases). The germline CDR1 and CDR2 sequences are SGHTA and FQGTGA. V was shortened by 5 bases and J by 7 bases, with 21 bases between the two germline ends. This CDR3 has 15 residues. In DNA form, the CDR3 reads TGTGCCAGCAGCCTCGTTCCGGGGGTTTACAATGAGCAGTACTTC. Translating gives CASSLVPGVYNEQYF.

The chain recombines TRBV7-8 with TRBJ2-5; TRBD2 matches at 16 bases. After removal of 5 bases from V and 4 bases from J, the junction contained 7 bases not matched to a gene. The germline CDR1 and CDR2 sequences are SGHVS and FQNEAQ. The CDR3 contains 17 residues. CDR3 sequence (DNA): TGTGCCAGCAGCCTCGGGACTAGCGGGGGGGCAGGAGAGACCCAGTACTTC. Its translation: CASSLGTSGGAGETQYF. The variable domain in full, with the rest retrieved from reference TRBV7-8 and TRBJ2-5, is GAGVSQSPRYKVAKRGQDVALRCDPISGHVSLFWYQQALGQGPEFLTYFQNEAQLDKSGLPSDRFFAERPEGSVSTLKIQRTQQEDSAVYLCASSLGTSGGAGETQYFGPGTRLLVL.

As to this clonotype: With a much larger clone just one base away, this may be a read error. The rearrangement joins TRBV12-3 or TRBV12-4 to TRBJ2-5, with D uncertain. V lost 3 bases and J 6 bases, leaving 5 bases between the germline ends. The CDR3 extends over 11 amino acids. The CDR3 here is CASSFSKTQYF. The CDR3 DNA reads TGTGCCAGCAGTTTTTCGAAGACCCAGTACTTC.

The chain employs TRBV12-3 or TRBV12-4 and TRBJ2-5, with 7 bases fitting TRBD1. V was clipped by 1 base and J by 0 bases; unmatched bases: 8. The CDR3 is 17 residues long. CDR3 nucleotides: TGTGCCAGCAGTTTAGGACAGGGCGCCTTGTACCAAGAGACCCAGTACTTC. Translated: CASSLGQGALYQETQYF.

The chain couples TRBV3-1 to TRBJ2-3; 8 bases line up with TRBD2. Germline CDR1 LGHDT, CDR2 YNNKEL (reference sequence). The CDR3 runs to 17 residues. After removal of 2 bases from V and 2 bases from J, the junction contained 9 bases not matched to a gene. Here the CDR3 reads CASSQPGTSGLTDTQYF. The CDR3 coding sequence is TGTGCCAGCAGCCAACCGGGAACTAGCGGCCTCACAGATACGCAGTATTTT.

This clonotype turned up a few times. The chain combines TRBV12-3 or TRBV12-4 with TRBJ2-1, with 8 nucleotides matching TRBD1. The CDR3 has 16 amino acids. V was pared by 6 bases and J by 0 bases, with 7 bases of the junction left unmatched. Here the CDR3 reads CASRLTGVSSYNEQFF. As DNA, the CDR3 is TGTGCCAGCAGACTGACAGGGGTAAGCTCCTACAATGAGCAGTTCTTC.

The chain carries TRBV10-3 and TRBJ2-3, with TRBD1 as a possible D gene (5 bases). This CDR3 has 14 amino acids. The V gene's germline CDR1 is ENHRY and CDR2 SYGVKD. The V end was cut by 5 bases, the J end by 4 bases, with 13 bases between. For the CDR3, the DNA is TGTGCCATCAGTCATCAGGGTGGGGCAGATACGCAGTATTTT. This encodes CAISHQGGADTQYF.

CDR3 DNA sequence: TGTGCCAGCAGCTTAGGTGGGGGGCTGATCACTGAAGCTTTCTTT. Amino acids: CASSLGGGLITEAFF. The chain links TRBV7-2 to TRBJ1-1, with TRBD1 as a possible D gene (6 bases). The CDR3 sequence is 15 residues long. Per the germline V gene, CDR1 is SGHTA and CDR2 is FQGNSA. V lost 1 base and J 4 bases, leaving 13 bases between the germline ends.

The rearrangement joins TRBV9 to TRBJ2-1; D is unclear. V lost 5 bases to trimming and J lost 8 bases, with 17 bases between them. The CDR3 totals 14 residues. CDR1 is SGDLS and CDR2 is YYNGEE in the germline V gene. The CDR3 spells CASSFSNRQDEQFF. The CDR3, as DNA: TGTGCCAGCAGTTTCTCCAATCGACAAGATGAGCAGTTCTTC.

The chain combines TRBV5-6 with TRBJ2-3; 12 nucleotides agree with TRBD1. The junction had 17 bases not matched to a gene; V was cut back by 4 bases and J by 5 bases. The V gene's germline CDR1 is SGHDT and CDR2 YYEEEE. The CDR3 loop spans 19 amino acids. The chain's CDR3 is CASSPLVFRDRGREDTQYF. In nucleotides, the CDR3 is TGTGCCAGCAGCCCACTAGTTTTCCGGGACAGGGGGCGGGAAGATACGCAGTATTTT. Full variable domain (remainder filled in from reference TRBV5-6 and TRBJ2-3): DAGVTQSPTHLIKTRGQQVTLRCSPKSGHDTVSWYQQALGQGPQFIFQYYEEEERQRGNFPDRFSGHQFPNYSSELNVNALLLGDSALYLCASSPLVFRDRGREDTQYFGPGTRLTVL.

This clonotype turned up a few times. The V call is TRBV20-1, the J call TRBJ2-1; D uncertain. CDR3 length: 15 residues. Trimming stripped 0 bases from V and 10 bases from J, with 19 bases between. Germline lookup yields CDR1 DFQATT and CDR2 SNEGSKA (reference sequence). CDR3: CSARDTERGRPEQFF. DNA of the CDR3: TGCAGTGCTAGAGATACGGAGCGAGGCCGGCCAGAGCAGTTCTTC.